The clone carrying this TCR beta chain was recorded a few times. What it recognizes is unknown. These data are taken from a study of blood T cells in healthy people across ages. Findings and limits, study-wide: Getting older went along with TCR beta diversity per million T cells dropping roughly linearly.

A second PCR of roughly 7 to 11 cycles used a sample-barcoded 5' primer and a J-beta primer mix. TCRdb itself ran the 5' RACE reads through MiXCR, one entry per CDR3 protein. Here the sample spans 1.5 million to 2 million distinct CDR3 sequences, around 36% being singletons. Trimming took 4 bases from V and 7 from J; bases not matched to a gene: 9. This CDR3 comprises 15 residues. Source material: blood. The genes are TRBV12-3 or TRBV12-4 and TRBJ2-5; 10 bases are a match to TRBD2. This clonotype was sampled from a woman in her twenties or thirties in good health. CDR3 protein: CASSSGSGGVGTQYF. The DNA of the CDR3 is TGTGCCAGCAGTTCAGGAAGCGGGGGGGTGGGGACCCAGTACTTC.